This record looks at one T cell receptor (beta chain) sequence and its context. Germline CDR1 reads KGHSH; CDR2 reads LQKENI. The CDR3 has 14 amino acids. The V end lost 3 bases, the J end lost 1 base, and 10 bases lay between the germline ends. The repertoire was sequenced with immunoSEQ multiplex PCR; TCRdb's copy has only in-frame clones and lacks some. The sample lists about 26,000 clones, over 75% occurring once. The sample comes from a study of blood T cell repertoires in COVID-19. The sequence was collected from a man in his forties or fifties with active or convalescent COVID-19. The chain links TRBV18 to TRBJ2-7; D perhaps matches TRBD1 (5 bases). The sequencing input was peripheral blood. The CDR3 is CASSPQQESYEQYF. The CDR3 nucleotides read TGTGCCAGCTCACCCCAACAGGAGTCCTACGAGCAGTACTTC.